The 9 T cell receptor beta chains reported below all come from one sample, sequenced in a study of blood T cell repertoires in COVID-19. Measured with immunoSEQ multiplex PCR; TCRdb has only the in-frame clones, and not every one. The table shows 60,000 or so clones, with approximately 91% occurring only once. The specimen was peripheral blood. These receptors were taken from a human donor in a cohort sampled during active COVID-19.

The chain uses TRBV19 and TRBJ2-5, with 9 bases matching TRBD2. This CDR3 contains 15 residues. V shed 3 bases, J shed 4 bases, and the junction held 6 bases outside the gene matches. Germline assignment: CDR1 LNHDA and CDR2 SQIVND (reference sequence). The CDR3 nucleotides read TGTGCCAGTAGTATCCCGACTAGCGGTGGAGAGACCCAGTACTTC. As protein: CASSIPTSGGETQYF.

About this clone itself: One junction end disagrees with the germline gene, perhaps due to a read error. The chain links TRBV6-1 to TRBJ2-3; a possible D gene is TRBD1 (6 bases). This CDR3 region has 13 residues. Germline V CDR1 and CDR2: MNHNS, SASEGT. CDR3 nucleotides: TGTGCCGGCAGTGAACAGGGTTCAGATACGCAGTATTTT. Its translation is CAGSEQGSDTQYF.

The V and J genes are TRBV6-5 and TRBJ2-1; 9 bases fit TRBD1. Trimming removed 5 bases from V and 3 bases from J; junction bases left unmatched: 5. The CDR3 is 15 amino acids. Germline V lookup: CDR1 MNHEY, CDR2 SVGAGI. The CDR3 reads CASSQKDRGYNEQFF. CDR3 nucleotides: TGTGCCAGCAGTCAAAAGGACAGGGGCTACAATGAGCAGTTCTTC.

This chain connects TRBV7-6 to TRBJ2-3, with 10 bases that match TRBD2. The CDR3 spans 16 residues. Germline CDR1 SGHVS, CDR2 FNYEAQ. The J segment lost 3 bases and the V segment lost 1 base, leaving 4 bases of the junction unmatched. This CDR3 reads CASSLEASGSTDTQYF. The CDR3 coding sequence is TGTGCCAGCAGCTTAGAAGCTAGCGGGAGTACAGATACGCAGTATTTT.

The rearrangement links TRBV6-5 to TRBJ2-7; tentatively, D is TRBD1 (5 bases). This CDR3 is built from 15 residues. The germline V and J ends were trimmed by 6 bases and 0 bases, with 15 bases remaining between them. Germline V lookup: CDR1 MNHEY, CDR2 SVGAGI. CDR3 sequence reads: CASSRVGRSSYEQYF. As DNA, the CDR3 is TGTGCCAGCAGCAGGGTCGGCAGGAGCTCCTACGAGCAGTACTTC.

The chain links TRBV11-3 to TRBJ1-3; 8 bases map to TRBD1. The germline V gene encodes CDR1 SGHNT and CDR2 YENEEA. The ends lost 4 bases at V and 0 bases at J; junction bases unmatched: 2. CDR3 size: 15 residues. Here the CDR3 reads CASSSGTGSGNTIYF. DNA for the CDR3: TGTGCCAGCAGCTCTGGGACAGGCTCTGGAAACACCATATATTTT.

The V and J genes are TRBV28 and TRBJ2-7, with 9 bases aligning to TRBD2. The CDR3 is 16 residues long. Losses at the gene ends were 5 bases for V and 4 bases for J; bases not matched to a gene: 12. Germline CDR1 reads MDHEN; CDR2 reads SYDVKM. CDR3: CASSPARGSGRYEQYF. CDR3 bases: TGTGCCAGCAGTCCCGCCCGTGGTAGCGGGAGATACGAGCAGTACTTC.

The chain is built from TRBV18 and TRBJ2-2; TRBD2 matches at 13 bases. This CDR3 spans 19 amino acids. With V trimmed by 3 bases and J by 0 bases, 7 bases remained unmatched. Looked up from germline, CDR1 is KGHSH and CDR2 is LQKENI. The CDR3 DNA follows: TGTGCCAGCTCACCTCTCGGGACTAGCGGGATCTCGAACACCGGGGAGCTGTTTTTT. This encodes CASSPLGTSGISNTGELFF.

This rearrangement joins TRBV21-1 to TRBJ2-1; the table assigns TRBD1, which was not confirmed against the DNA. TRBV21-1 is an annotated pseudogene. The CDR3 consists of 16 residues. CDR3 DNA: TGTGCCAGCAGCAATGGCGTACAGGGGGTCTACAATGAGCAGTTCTTC. This encodes CASSNGVQGVYNEQFF.